Presented here are 10 T cell receptor beta chains from one specimen sequenced in a study of cytomegalovirus exposure and HLA in healthy donors. Researchers ran the PCR with 60 Vbeta and 13 Jbeta primers. Only in-frame clones appear in the TCRdb table, and some are missing; sequencing was by immunoSEQ multiplex PCR. The sample consists of 170,000 or so clones, more than 80% of them appearing once. The specimen sequenced was PBMCs. The receptors here all came from a boy aged 5-17 years in good health and CMV-seronegative.

This clone appeared a few times. The chain recombines TRBV19 with TRBJ1-2, with 9 bases lining up with TRBD1. With 7 bases clipped from V and 4 bases from J, the junction kept 7 bases outside the gene matches. Germline V gene sequence: CDR1 LNHDA, CDR2 SQIVND (reference sequence). The CDR3 has 14 amino acids. The CDR3 nucleotides are TGTGCCAGTAATCAACAGGGGGCCTCCTATGGCTACACCTTC. Translation: CASNQQGASYGYTF.

This clone was found a few times. This chain links TRBV25-1 with TRBJ1-1; 8 nucleotides line up with TRBD1. The J segment lost 4 bases and the V segment lost 5 bases, leaving 3 bases of the junction unmatched. CDR3 length equals 13 residues. The germline V gene encodes CDR1 MGHDK and CDR2 SYGVNS. The CDR3 loop is CASSLTGGTEAFF. CDR3 DNA: TGTGCCAGCAGTCTCACAGGGGGCACTGAAGCTTTCTTT.

The genes are TRBV7-9 and TRBJ1-1; TRBD1 agrees at 7 bases. There are 13 residues in the CDR3. Trimming removed 4 bases from V and 5 bases from J; junction bases left unmatched: 4. From germline, CDR1 is SEHNR and CDR2 FQNEAQ (reference sequence). CDR3 nucleotide sequence: TGTGCCAGCAGCTACACAGGGGATACTGAAGCTTTCTTT. Protein sequence: CASSYTGDTEAFF.

The table lists this clone with a count of one. Other DNA variants within this sample encode the same CDR3. The rearrangement joins TRBV4-1 to TRBJ2-7, with D possibly TRBD1 on 6 matching bases. Between the trimmed V and J ends, which lost 0 bases and 2 bases, there was a span of 8 bases. CDR1 MGHRA and CDR2 YSYEKL come from the germline V gene. The CDR3 spans 14 residues. The CDR3 bases are TGCGCCAGCAGCCAAGAACAGGGCACCTACGAGCAGTACTTC. Translating it yields CASSQEQGTYEQYF.

This chain links TRBV11-1 with TRBJ1-1; 8 bases are a match to TRBD1. The germline V gene encodes CDR1 SGHAT and CDR2 FQDESV (reference sequence). The CDR3 length is 14 residues. The V gene end was trimmed by 6 bases and the J gene end by 6 bases; junction bases not matched to a gene: 9. The CDR3 DNA sequence: TGTGCCAGCAGTTACGACAGGGGAAGGGCTGAAGCTTTCTTT. This translates into CASSYDRGRAEAFF.

The chain has TRBV27 and TRBJ1-2; unclear D gene. Germline V gene sequence: CDR1 MNHEY, CDR2 SMNVEV (reference sequence). The CDR3 is 13 amino acids. Trimming took 6 bases from V and 7 from J, leaving 15 bases between them. The CDR3 region has the DNA TGTGCCAGCAGCCCCCGTTTTGGGAGTGGCTACACCTTC. Protein: CASSPRFGSGYTF.

The chain is built from TRBV5-1 and TRBJ2-5, with D perhaps matching TRBD1 (5 bases). V gave up 2 bases and J gave up 2 bases, with 7 bases separating them. The CDR3 runs 13 residues. The germline gives CDR1 SGHRS, CDR2 YFSETQ. The CDR3 is CASSFDRQETQYF. The CDR3 DNA is TGCGCCAGCAGCTTCGACAGACAAGAGACCCAGTACTTC.

The chain uses TRBV9 and TRBJ2-3; TRBD2 matches at 11 bases. V lost 0 bases and J lost 5; bases outside the gene matches: 5. The CDR3 sequence is 16 residues long. Germline V gene sequence: CDR1 SGDLS, CDR2 YYNGEE. The DNA of the CDR3 is TGTGCCAGCAGCGTAGGACTAGCGGGGTCAGGAGATACGCAGTATTTT. Translation: CASSVGLAGSGDTQYF.

This clone was picked up one time. V is TRBV4-3 and J is TRBJ2-3; 13 bases map to TRBD2. Germline V CDR1 and CDR2: LGHNA, YSLEER. This CDR3 spans 14 amino acids. The trim removed 4 bases at V and 14 bases at J, leaving 9 bases unmatched. The CDR3 loop reads CASSPRTSGSPSYF. CDR3 DNA sequence: TGCGCCAGCAGCCCTCGGACTAGCGGGAGTCCGTCGTATTTT.

The J gene is TRBJ1-6, the V gene TRBV30; no clear D. The CDR3 loop spans 17 amino acids. The V end was cut by 3 bases, the J end by 0 bases, with 15 bases between. Germline-derived CDR1 and CDR2 are GTSNPN and SVGIG (reference sequence). The CDR3 DNA reads TGTGCCTGGAGCCCCCCCCCGACTAACTCCTATAATTCACCCCTCCACTTT. Translation gives CAWSPPPTNSYNSPLHF. Based on the CDR3 plus reference TRBV30 and TRBJ1-6, the full variable domain is SQTIHQWPATLVQPVGSPLSLECTVEGTSNPNLYWYRQAAGRGLQLLFYSVGIGQISSEVPQNLSASRPQDRQFILSSKKLLLSDSGFYLCAWSPPPTNSYNSPLHFGNGTRLTVT.